These T cell receptor beta chains were read from a single sample in a study of cytomegalovirus exposure and HLA in healthy donors. The method was immunoSEQ multiplex PCR; TCRdb's version includes in-frame clones alone and lacks a portion of them. Of some 100,000 clones in the sample, around 74% were seen once. Input material: PBMCs. These receptors were taken from a female donor in good health and CMV-seropositive. The CDR3 runs from the conserved cysteine through the conserved F or W. The D gene is left open where the match is weak. Clone size, where shown, is once, few, many, or a class for clones that have expanded.

j_gene: TRBJ1-1
d_gene: -
v_gene: TRBV27
abundance: -
CDR3aa: CASSPGRGTEAFF
CDR3nt: TGTGCCAGCAGTCCCGGGAGGGGCACTGAAGCTTTCTTT

j_gene: TRBJ1-2
d_gene: TRBD1
v_gene: TRBV9
abundance: -
CDR3aa: CASSPAWTGNYGYTF
CDR3nt: TGTGCCAGCAGCCCCGCCTGGACAGGGAACTATGGCTACACCTTC

j_gene: TRBJ2-7
d_gene: TRBD2
v_gene: TRBV4-3
abundance: -
CDR3aa: CASSQDRGAYEQYF
CDR3nt: TGCGCCAGCAGCCAAGATCGGGGGGCCTACGAGCAGTACTTC

j_gene: TRBJ2-1
d_gene: TRBD2
v_gene: TRBV5-4
abundance: -
CDR3aa: CASSLEWTSGSNEQFF
CDR3nt: TGTGCCAGCAGCTTAGAGTGGACTAGCGGGAGCAATGAGCAGTTCTTC

j_gene: TRBJ2-7
d_gene: -
v_gene: TRBV7-2
abundance: -
CDR3aa: CASSSSVEYEQYF
CDR3nt: TGTGCCAGCAGCTCCTCGGTCGAGTACGAGCAGTACTTC

j_gene: TRBJ1-5
d_gene: -
v_gene: TRBV4-3
abundance: -
CDR3aa: CASSQVIMSDQPQHF
CDR3nt: TGCGCCAGCAGCCAAGTAATCATGAGCGATCAGCCCCAGCATTTT

j_gene: TRBJ1-1
d_gene: -
v_gene: TRBV4-1
abundance: few
CDR3aa: CASSQDRETQKKMNTEAFF
CDR3nt: TGCGCCAGCAGCCAAGATCGTGAGACACAAAAGAAGATGAACACTGAAGCTTTCTTT

j_gene: TRBJ1-4
d_gene: -
v_gene: TRBV18
abundance: -
CDR3aa: CASSPPENEKLFF
CDR3nt: TGTGCCAGCTCACCACCGGAGAATGAAAAACTGTTTTTT

j_gene: TRBJ2-2
d_gene: TRBD2
v_gene: TRBV5-4
abundance: -
CDR3aa: CASSFGGGGTGELFF
CDR3nt: TGTGCCAGCAGCTTTGGGGGGGGAGGCACCGGGGAGCTGTTTTTT

j_gene: TRBJ2-1
d_gene: TRBD2
v_gene: TRBV28
abundance: -
CDR3aa: CASSSLAGGIYNEQFF
CDR3nt: TGTGCCAGCAGTTCTCTAGCGGGAGGTATCTACAATGAGCAGTTCTTC

j_gene: TRBJ2-2
d_gene: -
v_gene: TRBV15
abundance: -
CDR3aa: CATSSPGTGELFF
CDR3nt: TGTGCCACCAGCAGCCCAGGCACCGGGGAGCTGTTTTTT

j_gene: TRBJ2-1
d_gene: -
v_gene: TRBV4-1
abundance: -
CDR3aa: CASSQISGSYNEQFF
CDR3nt: TGCGCCAGCAGCCAAATTAGCGGATCATACAATGAGCAGTTCTTC

j_gene: TRBJ2-7
d_gene: -
v_gene: TRBV6-5
abundance: -
CDR3aa: CASSYSRVNYEQYF
CDR3nt: TGTGCCAGCAGTTACTCGAGAGTAAACTACGAGCAGTACTTC

j_gene: TRBJ1-2
d_gene: -
v_gene: TRBV6-5
abundance: -
CDR3aa: CASSSTQGYGYTF
CDR3nt: TGTGCCAGCAGTTCCACACAGGGCTATGGCTACACCTTC